This record covers a single T cell receptor (beta chain). Its antigen is unknown. The record originates from a study of response to subunit inactivated influenza vaccine. Findings and caveats of the study: Only a handful of new T cells, the authors suggested, are recruited with each seasonal influenza vaccination.

The germline CDR1 and CDR2 sequences are LGHNA and YNFKEQ. V was trimmed by 1 base and J by 4 bases, leaving 8 bases between them. The CDR3 has 14 residues. Using its own MiXCR run on the RT-PCR reads, TCRdb lists one record per CDR3 protein. The data contain approximately 530,000 distinct CDR3 sequences, approximately 12% of them seen just once; the ten biggest clones take up about 12%. This receptor was identified in a man between 50 and 59 years old who received an inactivated influenza vaccine. Specimen: PBMCs from blood, collected 35 to 45 days after vaccination. The V gene is TRBV4-2, the J gene TRBJ2-1; D may be TRBD1 or TRBD2 (5 bases each). For the CDR3, the DNA is TGTGCCAGCAGCCAAGGGGGGTTATACAATGAGCAGTTCTTC. Residues: CASSQGGLYNEQFF.